This T cell receptor beta chain emerged from a study of T cell changes during pregnancy in multiple sclerosis. Repertoires were generated with immunoSEQ multiplex PCR, while TCRdb's copy carries only in-frame clones and drops some. The sample contains tens of thousands of clones, approximately 90% of which appear only once. The CDR3 sequence is 11 residues long. Germline V gene lookup returns CDR1 DFQATT and CDR2 SNEGSKA (reference sequence). Trimming cost V 5 bases and J 11 bases, with 15 bases left between them. The sequence was collected from a female donor with multiple sclerosis, enrolled in a pregnancy study. The chain links TRBV20-1 to TRBJ1-1; D might be TRBD1 (6 bases). Sample: peripheral blood, taken before pregnancy. CDR3 bases: TGCAGTGCTCCCCGGGACACCGGGGCTTTCTTT. Translating it yields CSAPRDTGAFF.